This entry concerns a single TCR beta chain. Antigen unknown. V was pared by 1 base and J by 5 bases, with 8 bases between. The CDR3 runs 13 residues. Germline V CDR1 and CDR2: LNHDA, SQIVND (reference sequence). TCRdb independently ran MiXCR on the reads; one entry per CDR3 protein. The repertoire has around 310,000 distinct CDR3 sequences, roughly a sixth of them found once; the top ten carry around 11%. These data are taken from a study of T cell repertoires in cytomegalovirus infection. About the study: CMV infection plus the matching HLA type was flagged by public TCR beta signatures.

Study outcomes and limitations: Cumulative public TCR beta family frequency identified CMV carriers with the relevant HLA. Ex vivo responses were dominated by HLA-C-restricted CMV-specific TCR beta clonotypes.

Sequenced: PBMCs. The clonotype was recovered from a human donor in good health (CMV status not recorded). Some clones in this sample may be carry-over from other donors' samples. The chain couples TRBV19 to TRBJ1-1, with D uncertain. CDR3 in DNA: TGTGCCAGTAGTATAGGGACCGGTACTGAAGCTTTCTTT. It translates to CASSIGTGTEAFF.